Listed here are 32 T cell receptor beta chains from one sample, sequenced in a study of patients and donors after allogeneic stem cell transplantation (TCRdb year 2020). Library prep was done by RT-PCR. The sequencer was a NextSeq 550. Using fastp at Q25 and MiXCR, TCRdb reprocessed the public reads and kept productive beta chains. Merged by CDR3 protein, the rows form single entries marked with the most common genes and DNA. For this sample there are about 90,000 distinct CDR3 sequences; about 48% appear just once. In total, the top ten clones hold 50% to 75% of the sample. Sequenced sample: blood, either unsorted or a sorted T cell fraction (not recorded which). Receptor source: a human donor who was either an allogeneic HSCT recipient or a stem cell or donor lymphocyte infusion donor (not recorded which). It is not recorded whose cells these are; they may come from a transplant donor.

This clonotype turned up a few times. The chain links TRBV12-3 or TRBV12-4 to TRBJ1-2; 7 bases are a match to TRBD1. The CDR3 loop spans 16 amino acids. V gave up 3 bases and J gave up 2 bases; unmatched junction bases: 9. The CDR3 nucleotides are TGTGCCAGCAGTTTGTCGACAGGGAAATTGAACTATGGCTACACCTTC. Its translation is CASSLSTGKLNYGYTF.

This chain joins TRBV29-1 and TRBJ1-1; 12 bases match TRBD1. The CDR3 sequence is 15 residues long. After removal of 4 bases from V and 2 bases from J, the junction contained 5 bases not matched to a gene. CDR1 SQVTM and CDR2 ANQGSEA come from the germline V gene. The CDR3 bases are TGCAGCGTTGCAGGGGACAGGGGGCTAAACACTGAAGCTTTCTTT. Protein sequence: CSVAGDRGLNTEAFF.

The V call is TRBV29-1, the J call TRBJ2-1; no clear D. Germline-derived CDR1 and CDR2 are SQVTM and ANQGSEA. The CDR3 contains 17 residues. V lost 4 bases, J lost 6 bases, and 25 bases lay in between. The CDR3 loop is CSVVPFVSRAPLNEQFF. As DNA, the CDR3 is TGCAGCGTTGTCCCCTTTGTGTCCCGGGCCCCCCTCAATGAGCAGTTCTTC.

This clonotype has just a few counts. The chain couples TRBV20-1 to TRBJ1-5; D not resolved. The V and J ends lost 2 bases and 0 bases respectively, with 5 bases between them. The CDR3 loop spans 13 amino acids. Germline V lookup: CDR1 DFQATT, CDR2 SNEGSKA (reference sequence). The CDR3 is CSARQASNQPQHF. The DNA of the CDR3 is TGCAGTGCTAGACAGGCTAGCAATCAGCCCCAGCATTTT.

The sample holds a few counts of this clonotype. V and J are TRBV10-3 and TRBJ1-1; no reliable D call. The CDR3 covers 13 residues. CDR1 is ENHRY and CDR2 is SYGVKD in the germline V gene. Trimming pared 4 bases from V and 1 base from J, leaving 7 bases between. CDR3 in amino acids: CAISGTGNTEAFF. CDR3 in DNA: TGTGCCATCAGTGGGACGGGGAACACTGAAGCTTTCTTT.

The DNA of the CDR3 is TGTGCCAGCAGTCTACCTAGCCTCAACTCCTACAATGAGCAGTTCTTC. This encodes CASSLPSLNSYNEQFF. This chain links TRBV12-3 or TRBV12-4 with TRBJ2-1, with TRBD2 as a possible D gene (5 bases). There are 16 residues in the CDR3. V was shortened by 5 bases and J by 0 bases, with 14 bases between the two germline ends.

J is TRBJ1-5 and V is TRBV12-3 or TRBV12-4, with 7 bases identical to TRBD1. The CDR3 contains 15 residues. V dropped 3 bases and J dropped 5; count of bases not matched to a gene: 7. CDR3 bases: TGTGCCAGCAGTTTGTACAGGGGTAGTCATCAGCCCCAGCATTTT. This codes for CASSLYRGSHQPQHF.

The chain couples TRBV6-5 to TRBJ1-3, with TRBD1 identical over 8 bases. CDR1 is MNHEY and CDR2 is SVGAGI in the germline V gene. The V gene end was trimmed by 2 bases and the J gene end by 1 base; junction bases not matched to a gene: 7. This CDR3 comprises 17 residues. The DNA of the CDR3 is TGTGCCAGCAGTTACGGAGGCAGGGGGCTTTCTGGAAACACCATATATTTT. Amino acids: CASSYGGRGLSGNTIYF.

This clonotype was counted ten times or more. The chain links TRBV29-1 to TRBJ1-1; 8 nucleotides line up with TRBD1. Unmatched junction bases numbered 15, after V lost 7 bases and J lost 8 bases. The CDR3 totals 14 residues. Germline V lookup: CDR1 SQVTM, CDR2 ANQGSEA. The CDR3 coding sequence is TGCAGCGGGTCAATGACAGGGGATTCGAGGGAAGCTTTCTTT. It codes for CSGSMTGDSREAFF.

V and J are TRBV2 and TRBJ1-1; D perhaps matches TRBD1 (5 bases). The CDR3 runs 14 residues. The germline CDR1 and CDR2 sequences are SNHLY and FYNNEI. Trimming shortened V by 10 bases and J by 0 bases, and 15 bases separated the two germline ends. This chain's CDR3 is CAIPRRGVNTEAFF. The CDR3 DNA reads as TGTGCCATCCCGAGACGGGGGGTGAACACTGAAGCTTTCTTT.

With regard to this clonotype: One end of the junction fails to match germline, which may point to a read error. The chain uses TRBV12-3 or TRBV12-4 and TRBJ1-6; perhaps TRBD1 as D (5 bases). The CDR3 covers 14 residues. In DNA form, the CDR3 reads TGTGCCAGCAGTGGGGACTCCTATATTTCACCCCTCCACTTT. This translates into CASSGDSYISPLHF.

This clonotype was seen a single time. This chain uses TRBV29-1 with TRBJ1-2, with D possibly being TRBD1 (5 bases). The germline V gene encodes CDR1 SQVTM and CDR2 ANQGSEA. The V end was cut by 4 bases, the J end by 0 bases, with 9 bases between. CDR3 length: 13 residues. DNA of the CDR3: TGCAGCGTTGCGGGACGGACTAACTATGGCTACACCTTC. Its protein is CSVAGRTNYGYTF.

A few counts support this clonotype. The rearrangement uses TRBV2 and TRBJ1-4; D gene unclear. V gave up 6 bases and J gave up 12 bases, with 17 bases separating them. In germline, CDR1 is SNHLY, CDR2 FYNNEI. There are 13 residues in the CDR3. DNA of the CDR3: TGTGCCAGCAGAAACCGACAAGGGCTTGAACTGTTTTTT. Protein: CASRNRQGLELFF. Looking up the rest from reference TRBV2 and TRBJ1-4 gives the full variable domain: EPEVTQTPSHQVTQMGQEVILRCVPISNHLYFYWYRQILGQKVEFLVSFYNNEISEKSEIFDDQFSVERPDGSNFTLKIRSTKLEDSAMYFCASRNRQGLELFFGSGTQLSVL.

This sequence joins TRBV12-3 or TRBV12-4 and TRBJ1-4, with 9 bases lining up with TRBD1. After removal of 5 bases from V and 7 bases from J, the junction contained 14 bases not matched to a gene. The CDR3 is made up of 17 amino acids. The CDR3 loop is CASSPPPYRGLVEKLFF. CDR3 nucleotide sequence: TGTGCCAGCAGTCCCCCCCCATACAGGGGGCTTGTTGAAAAACTGTTTTTT.

The chain joins TRBV5-1 to TRBJ1-1, with 8 bases aligning to TRBD1. The J segment lost 2 bases and the V segment lost 4 bases, leaving 7 bases of the junction unmatched. The CDR3 is 15 amino acids. CDR1 is SGHRS, CDR2 YFSETQ, per germline. Here the CDR3 reads CASSARPGGNTEAFF. The CDR3 nucleotides are TGCGCCAGCAGCGCCCGCCCAGGGGGCAACACTGAAGCTTTCTTT.

This clonotype was seen more than once but under ten times. V and J are TRBV12-3 or TRBV12-4 and TRBJ1-1; D call uncertain. The CDR3 length is 10 residues. V shed 5 bases and J shed 7 bases, with 5 bases lying between them. The CDR3 bases are TGTGCCAGCAGTGCCCATGAAGCTTTCTTT. This codes for CASSAHEAFF.

The chain carries TRBV4-1 and TRBJ1-5; 9 bases fit TRBD1. Per the germline V gene, CDR1 is MGHRA and CDR2 is YSYEKL. This CDR3 spans 16 amino acids. Losses at the gene ends were 1 base for V and 1 base for J; bases not matched to a gene: 2. CDR3 residues: CASSQVTGGSNQPQHF. The CDR3 bases are TGCGCCAGCAGCCAAGTGACAGGGGGGAGCAATCAGCCCCAGCATTTT.

This clonotype showed up just a few times. The chain combines TRBV6-5 with TRBJ1-2, with 7 bases identical to TRBD1. J lost 5 bases, V lost 0 bases, and 6 bases had no gene match. The CDR3 runs to 15 residues. CDR1 is MNHEY, CDR2 SVGAGI, per germline. The CDR3 nucleotides are TGTGCCAGCAGTTACTCGGAGGGGGCTGGATATGGCTACACCTTC. This translates into CASSYSEGAGYGYTF.

The chain carries TRBV29-1 and TRBJ1-2, with D unclear. Germline V lookup: CDR1 SQVTM, CDR2 ANQGSEA. Trimming took off 0 bases at V and 3 bases at J, with 11 bases between the two ends. The CDR3 spans 14 residues. DNA of the CDR3: TGCAGCGTTGAAGAGTTCCGGAGGGACTATGGCTACACCTTC. Translated: CSVEEFRRDYGYTF.

The rearrangement joins TRBV20-1 to TRBJ2-3, with a weak D call TRBD2 (5 bases). CDR3 size: 14 residues. The V end was cut by 2 bases, the J end by 2 bases, with 11 bases between. The germline CDR1 and CDR2 sequences are DFQATT and SNEGSKA (reference sequence). The CDR3 loop reads CSARLARDTDTQYF. CDR3 in DNA: TGCAGTGCTAGACTAGCAAGAGACACAGATACGCAGTATTTT.

The chain couples TRBV20-1 to TRBJ1-3, with D tentatively TRBD1 (6 bases). There are 15 residues in the CDR3. Germline CDR1 reads DFQATT; CDR2 reads SNEGSKA (reference sequence). Trimming stripped 0 bases from V and 4 bases from J, with 13 bases between. This CDR3 is CSARDNRAVGNTIYF. The CDR3 DNA reads as TGCAGTGCTAGAGATAACAGGGCGGTGGGAAACACCATATATTTT.

The chain has TRBV18 and TRBJ1-1; D may be TRBD1 (6 bases). The CDR3 is 14 residues long. V shed 6 bases and J shed 8 bases, with 19 bases lying between them. CDR1 is KGHSH and CDR2 is LQKENI in the germline V gene. The CDR3 region is CASSRGQGIYEAFF. The DNA for the CDR3 is TGTGCCAGCTCGCGGGGGCAGGGGATCTACGAAGCTTTCTTT.

This rearrangement joins TRBV5-1 to TRBJ1-2, with D hard to call. Per germline, CDR1 SGHRS and CDR2 YFSETQ. The CDR3 is 13 residues long. With 0 bases removed from V and 8 bases from J, the gap between germline ends came to 11 bases. CDR3 sequence reads: CASSLASKVGYTF. CDR3 sequence (DNA): TGCGCCAGCAGCTTGGCCTCCAAGGTGGGCTACACCTTC.

The rearrangement uses TRBV29-1 and TRBJ1-1, with TRBD1 as a possible D gene (6 bases). CDR3 length: 16 amino acids. V lost 1 base and J lost 1, with 16 bases in between. Germline V CDR1 and CDR2: SQVTM, ANQGSEA. The CDR3 DNA follows: TGCAGCGTTGAAGGTAGGCGGGGACAAACGAACACTGAAGCTTTCTTT. Residues: CSVEGRRGQTNTEAFF.

The chain is built from TRBV20-1 and TRBJ1-3, with TRBD1 identical over 7 bases. This CDR3 has 15 residues. The germline CDR1 and CDR2 sequences are DFQATT and SNEGSKA (reference sequence). The ends lost 3 bases at V and 1 base at J; junction bases unmatched: 6. For the CDR3, the DNA is TGCAGTGCTAGGCACAGGGGTATTTCTGGAAACACCATATATTTT. It yields the protein CSARHRGISGNTIYF.

The chain combines TRBV29-1 with TRBJ2-1; possibly TRBD1 for D (5 bases). The CDR3 is 14 residues long. V lost 8 bases to trimming and J lost 0 bases, with 14 bases between them. Germline CDR1 reads SQVTM; CDR2 reads ANQGSEA. This CDR3 is CSSWGFSSYNEQFF. The CDR3 bases are TGCAGCTCTTGGGGCTTTAGCTCCTACAATGAGCAGTTCTTC.

The CDR3 bases are TGTGCCACCAGCAGACCTCCAGGCCACACTGAAGCTTTCTTT. Translated, it gives CATSRPPGHTEAFF. The gene calls are TRBV15 and TRBJ1-1; D remains ambiguous. V was clipped by 2 bases and J by 3 bases, with 10 bases between them. Looked up from germline, CDR1 is LNHNV and CDR2 is YYDKDF (reference sequence). The CDR3 runs to 14 residues.

This clonotype was counted only a few times. V gene TRBV27 combines with J gene TRBJ1-1; D remains unclear. The CDR3 contains 14 residues. Trimming stripped 6 bases from V and 4 bases from J, with 15 bases between. Per germline, CDR1 MNHEY and CDR2 SMNVEV (reference sequence). CDR3 sequence (DNA): TGTGCCAGCAGACCAGAGGGAGGGTTCACTGAAGCTTTCTTT. It specifies CASRPEGGFTEAFF.

This clonotype was observed a few times. The genes are TRBV7-3 and TRBJ1-1; D gene unclear. The CDR3 extends over 14 amino acids. The germline V and J ends were trimmed by 5 bases and 0 bases, with 10 bases remaining between them. Germline assignment: CDR1 SGHTA and CDR2 FQGTGA. The CDR3 DNA follows: TGTGCCAGCAGCAAGGACCGTTTGAACACTGAAGCTTTCTTT. It specifies CASSKDRLNTEAFF.

The chain combines TRBV5-1 with TRBJ2-5; perhaps D is TRBD1 or TRBD2 (6 bases each). From germline, CDR1 is SGHRS and CDR2 YFSETQ. This CDR3 contains 14 residues. V lost 0 bases and J 4 bases, leaving 10 bases between the germline ends. DNA of the CDR3: TGCGCCAGCAGCTTGGACGGGGGCGGAGAGACCCAGTACTTC. It translates to CASSLDGGGETQYF.

V usage is TRBV11-3 and J usage is TRBJ2-1, with unresolved D. The V gene lost 1 base and the J gene lost 2 bases, with 12 bases spanning the gap. Germline CDR1 reads SGHNT; CDR2 reads YENEEA. The CDR3 contains 16 residues. As DNA, the CDR3 is TGTGCCAGCAGCTTAGTAGGCGGAACTACCTACAATGAGCAGTTCTTC. Translating it yields CASSLVGGTTYNEQFF.

The V and J genes are TRBV24-1 and TRBJ2-3; 7 nucleotides align to TRBD1. V trimming: 5 bases; J trimming: 4 bases; junction bases outside the gene matches: 5. Germline V gene lookup returns CDR1 KGHDR and CDR2 SFDVKD. The CDR3 spans 14 residues. CDR3 sequence: CATSGHRGADTQYF. The DNA of the CDR3 is TGTGCCACCAGTGGTCACAGGGGCGCAGATACGCAGTATTTT.